The sequence of this T cell receptor (beta chain) was determined in a study of identical twins. On this clonotype: Its matching antigen is unknown.

Only healthy Caucasians were enrolled as donors. General study findings and limits: Weaker excess sharing between twins was seen in beta out-of-frame sequences.

Germline V gene sequence: CDR1 MNHEY, CDR2 SVGAGI. The CDR3 runs 15 residues. Trimming took 7 bases from V and 4 from J, leaving 19 bases between them. A universal primer site was created by template switching, with the cDNA bearing unique molecular identifiers. MiXCR, applied by TCRdb to the 5' RACE reads, yields one record per CDR3 protein. Found here are hundreds of thousands of distinct CDR3 sequences, roughly 18% of them singletons; the top ten hold around 14%. These data were also reused for a study on T cells expressing NK-cell markers. That source notes: Of the CD8+ T cells in over five donors, about 1.0-7.0% belonged to dominant NKG2C+ clonotypes.

This clonotype originated in a woman aged 18 to 35 in good health. Material: PBMCs. V is TRBV6-5 and J is TRBJ1-2; a weak D match, TRBD1 (6 bases). CDR3 in DNA: TGTGCCAGCACCCCTAACGCGGGGGCCCTCTATGGCTACACCTTC. Residues: CASTPNAGALYGYTF.